This entry lists 27 T cell receptor beta chains sequenced from one sample in a study of shared clonotypes between healthy human individuals. Profiling relied on immunoSEQ multiplex PCR, and the TCRdb table lists in-frame clones only, not all of them. The sample yields a few hundred thousand clones, approximately 77% seen once. Sequenced: PBMCs. The receptor source for this set is a woman aged 40 to 50 in good health. Some clones in this sample may be carry-over from other donors' samples.

The V gene is TRBV6-5, the J gene TRBJ1-5, with D possibly being TRBD1 (5 bases). The CDR3 spans 15 residues. Germline CDR1 and CDR2: MNHEY and SVGAGI. The V end was cut by 5 bases, the J end by 0 bases, with 11 bases between. The chain's CDR3 is CASSRDRYSNQPQHF. CDR3 nucleotides: TGTGCCAGCAGTCGCGACAGATATAGCAATCAGCCCCAGCATTTT.

The rearrangement joins TRBV10-3 to TRBJ2-1; no firm D call. CDR3 length: 14 residues. The V end was cut by 0 bases, the J end by 6 bases, with 9 bases between. Germline CDR1 is ENHRY and CDR2 is SYGVKD. The CDR3 DNA reads TGTGCCATCAGTGAGTCGAAACACGCCAATGAGCAGTTCTTC. Amino acid sequence: CAISESKHANEQFF.

This chain links TRBV27 with TRBJ2-3; TRBD1 or TRBD2 may be the D gene (5 bases each). The CDR3 consists of 14 residues. Germline V gene sequence: CDR1 MNHEY, CDR2 SMNVEV (reference sequence). The ends were cut back, 5 bases at V and 10 bases at J, with 19 bases in the middle. CDR3 residues: CASSPRGARFAQYF. DNA of the CDR3: TGTGCCAGCAGTCCCCGGGGCGCCCGCTTCGCGCAGTATTTT.

The genes are TRBV4-1 and TRBJ2-1; maybe TRBD2 (6 bases). The CDR3 loop spans 17 amino acids. The V gene lost 3 bases and the J gene lost 8 bases, with 23 bases spanning the gap. The germline CDR1 and CDR2 sequences are MGHRA and YSYEKL. The CDR3 DNA follows: TGCGCCAGCAGCCAGATGGGAAGCGGGTACACCATTGATGAGCAGTTCTTC. It specifies CASSQMGSGYTIDEQFF.

This clone appeared once. With a far larger clone one base away, a read error is the likely cause. The rearrangement uses TRBV4-1 and TRBJ2-7, with D perhaps matching TRBD1 (6 bases). The CDR3 totals 14 residues. The germline V gene encodes CDR1 MGHRA and CDR2 YSYEKL. CDR3 region: CASSLAGASYGQYF. CDR3 bases: TGCGCCAGCAGCCTTGCAGGGGCCTCCTACGGGCAGTACTTC.

The rearrangement joins TRBV5-1 to TRBJ2-5, with 8 bases fitting TRBD1. Per germline, CDR1 SGHRS and CDR2 YFSETQ. CDR3 size: 14 residues. Losses at the gene ends were 2 bases for V and 2 bases for J; bases not matched to a gene: 2. The CDR3 loop reads CASSFGQGQETQYF. CDR3 DNA: TGCGCCAGCAGCTTTGGACAGGGACAAGAGACCCAGTACTTC.

V usage is TRBV23-1 and J usage is TRBJ2-1; either TRBD1 or TRBD2 may fit D (5 bases each). TRBV23-1 is an ORF; its function is uncertain. The CDR3 loop spans 14 amino acids. V was shortened by 6 bases and J by 5 bases, with 14 bases between the two germline ends. CDR3: CASSHRGADNEQFF. CDR3 sequence (DNA): TGCGCCAGCAGCCACCGAGGGGCGGACAATGAGCAGTTCTTC.

This chain joins TRBV7-7 and TRBJ2-1; D not certain. The germline V and J ends were trimmed by 5 bases and 0 bases, with 14 bases remaining between them. Germline values: CDR1 SSHAT, CDR2 FNYEAQ (reference sequence). The CDR3 extends over 16 amino acids. In DNA, the CDR3 is TGTGCCAGCAGCCCACGGCCTGGGGACTCCTACAATGAGCAGTTCTTC. Its translation: CASSPRPGDSYNEQFF.

This clone appeared once. The chain carries TRBV28 and TRBJ1-1; 7 bases map to TRBD1. The CDR3 covers 16 residues. Germline CDR1 reads MDHEN; CDR2 reads SYDVKM. V trimming: 5 bases; J trimming: 1 base; junction bases outside the gene matches: 10. CDR3 region: CASSDPTGVRNTEAFF. CDR3 nucleotide sequence: TGTGCCAGCAGTGACCCTACAGGGGTTAGGAACACTGAAGCTTTCTTT.

The chain joins TRBV6-6 to TRBJ2-1; D possibly corresponds to TRBD2 (6 bases). CDR1 is MNHNY, CDR2 SVGAGI, per germline (reference sequence). Trimming left V 5 bases short and J 0 bases short, with 8 bases between. CDR3 length: 14 amino acids. The CDR3 DNA is TGTGCCAGCAGTAGGGGACTCTCCTACAATGAGCAGTTCTTC. Residues: CASSRGLSYNEQFF.

The rearrangement joins TRBV30 to TRBJ2-1, with a possible D match to TRBD2 (6 bases). V was cut by 5 bases and J by 4 bases, with 18 bases left in between. The germline V gene has CDR1 GTSNPN and CDR2 SVGIG (reference sequence). This CDR3 has 15 amino acids. The CDR3 region is CAWGPGQGLYNEQFF. CDR3 in DNA: TGTGCCTGGGGCCCCGGGCAGGGACTTTACAATGAGCAGTTCTTC.

For the CDR3, the DNA is TGTGCCAGCAGCGTAGTTGGGGTGTCCTCCTACAATGAGCAGTTCTTC. The encoded protein is CASSVVGVSSYNEQFF. The chain links TRBV9 to TRBJ2-1; D remains ambiguous. CDR1 and CDR2 (germline): SGDLS, YYNGEE. Trimming cost V 0 bases and J 0 bases, with 10 bases left between them. The CDR3 covers 16 residues.

This clone was seen at least ten times. The rearrangement uses TRBV11-2 and TRBJ2-3; 11 nucleotides align to TRBD2. Germline CDR1 SGHAT, CDR2 FQNNGV. J was trimmed by 4 bases and V by 1 base; bases with no gene match: 4. The CDR3 runs to 16 residues. The DNA for the CDR3 is TGTGCCAGCAGCTTAGGAATAGCGGGAGGGCCAGATACGCAGTATTTT. Protein: CASSLGIAGGPDTQYF.

This clone has a single count. One end of the junction fails to match germline, which may point to a read error. This chain connects TRBV2 to TRBJ1-1; D might be TRBD1 (6 bases). Germline loops: CDR1 SNHLY, CDR2 FYNNEI. The CDR3 has 13 residues. This CDR3 reads CASREGQLSEAFF. CDR3 nucleotides: TGTGCCAGCAGGGAAGGACAGTTGTCTGAAGCTTTCTTT.

Of note for this clone: A much larger clone differs by one base, so this may be a read error. V is TRBV10-3 and J is TRBJ2-3, with 10 bases lining up with TRBD2. CDR3 length equals 15 residues. The V gene's germline CDR1 is ENHRY and CDR2 SYGVKD. In DNA form, the CDR3 reads TGTGCCATCAGGGGGGGACTAGCGATAACAGATGCGCAGTATTTT. It translates to CAIRGGLAITDAQYF.

Of note for this clone: The junction does not match germline at one end; this may be a read error. The chain carries TRBV9 and TRBJ2-5; no reliable D call. Near its end, the DNA agrees better with TRBJ2-7, so the J call may be wrong. Germline assignment: CDR1 SGDLS and CDR2 YYNGEE. The CDR3 extends over 13 amino acids. CDR3 in amino acids: CASSVHFSSEQYF. The CDR3 DNA follows: TGTGCCAGCAGCGTACATTTCTCCTCCGAGCAGTACTTC.

At least ten counts were recorded for this clone. This sample includes further DNA sequences coding for the same CDR3. J is TRBJ2-7 and V is TRBV9; 8 bases match TRBD1. Trimming removed 4 bases from V and 4 bases from J; junction bases left unmatched: 7. This CDR3 has 14 amino acids. Germline V gene sequence: CDR1 SGDLS, CDR2 YYNGEE. This CDR3 is CASSPRTGNYEQYF. The DNA for the CDR3 is TGTGCCAGCAGCCCCCGGACAGGGAATTACGAGCAGTACTTC.

This clone was found a few times. Being one base from a much bigger clone, this may be a read error. The chain is built from TRBV7-9 and TRBJ1-1; D is perhaps TRBD1 (6 bases). The V gene lost 5 bases and the J gene lost 3 bases, with 16 bases spanning the gap. Germline CDR1 SEHNR, CDR2 FQNEAQ (reference sequence). This CDR3 contains 15 residues. CDR3 amino acids: CASSPTQGRDTEAFF. The CDR3 DNA reads as TGTGCCAGCAGCCCCACACAGGGACGCGACACTGAAGCTTTCTTT.

This clone was seen a few times. The chain carries TRBV4-1 and TRBJ1-1; D gene ambiguous. Germline CDR1 is MGHRA and CDR2 is YSYEKL. Trimming pared 2 bases from V and 0 bases from J, leaving 7 bases between. The CDR3 loop spans 14 amino acids. The CDR3 region is CASSQWAMNTEAFF. The CDR3 region has the DNA TGCGCCAGCAGCCAATGGGCCATGAACACTGAAGCTTTCTTT.

V gene TRBV19 combines with J gene TRBJ2-7, with a tentative D call TRBD2 (6 bases). Trimming cost V 6 bases and J 5 bases, with 17 bases left between them. This CDR3 region has 14 residues. Germline loops: CDR1 LNHDA, CDR2 SQIVND (reference sequence). CDR3 nucleotide sequence: TGTGCCAGTAGGCCGACTAACCGGAGGGACGAGCAGTACTTC. Its protein product is CASRPTNRRDEQYF.

The chain couples TRBV5-1 to TRBJ2-7; either TRBD1 or TRBD2 may supply D (6 bases each). This CDR3 has 14 amino acids. The germline CDR1 and CDR2 sequences are SGHRS and YFSETQ. Trimming left V 0 bases short and J 7 bases short, with 14 bases between. CDR3 amino acids: CASSLGSGAQEQYF. The DNA for the CDR3 is TGCGCCAGCAGCTTGGGTTCGGGGGCGCAGGAGCAGTACTTC.

The chain joins TRBV7-2 to TRBJ2-3; 10 bases line up with TRBD2. CDR1 and CDR2 (germline): SGHTA, FQGNSA. The junction had 6 bases not matched to a gene; V was cut back by 5 bases and J by 10 bases. This CDR3 contains 13 residues. The CDR3 DNA is TGTGCCAGCAGCCAGGGCAGCGGGAGGGCGCAGTATTTT. Its protein is CASSQGSGRAQYF.

This rearrangement joins TRBV4-1 to TRBJ2-1; 9 bases map to TRBD2. V lost 1 base, J lost 3 bases, and 7 bases stayed unmatched. CDR3 size: 17 residues. Germline V CDR1 and CDR2: MGHRA, YSYEKL. The CDR3 nucleotides are TGCGCCAGCAGCCAAGCCCGGCTAGCGGGGTTCTACAATGAGCAGTTCTTC. Translating gives CASSQARLAGFYNEQFF.

Worth noting for this clone: A far larger clone is one nucleotide away, so this likely arose from a read error. The CDR3 protein is CSVEFGTSRHYEQYF. CDR3 bases: TGCAGCGTTGAATTTGGGACTAGCAGACACTACGAGCAGTACTTC. The chain recombines TRBV29-1 with TRBJ2-7, with 9 bases identical to TRBD2. V lost 2 bases to trimming and J lost 3 bases; unmatched junction nucleotides: 8. The CDR3 has 15 residues. Per the germline V gene, CDR1 is SQVTM and CDR2 is ANQGSEA.

Details on this clone: This CDR3 is also generated by other DNA sequences in the sample. The J gene is TRBJ2-5, the V gene TRBV18; D is ambiguous. Trimming removed 3 bases at V and 0 bases at J, with 2 bases between. Germline CDR1 and CDR2: KGHSH and LQKENI. This CDR3 contains 12 residues. The CDR3: CASSPDQETQYF. In DNA form, the CDR3 reads TGTGCCAGCTCACCGGACCAAGAGACCCAGTACTTC.

The chain recombines TRBV7-3 with TRBJ2-5, with D tentatively TRBD1 or TRBD2 (6 bases each). Trimming took 8 bases from V and 1 from J, leaving 17 bases between them. Germline V CDR1 and CDR2: SGHTA, FQGTGA. This CDR3 comprises 15 residues. The CDR3 sequence is CASSVGGTPQETQYF. In DNA, the CDR3 is TGTGCCAGCTCCGTGGGCGGGACACCCCAAGAGACCCAGTACTTC.

This chain joins TRBV7-6 and TRBJ2-2, with 9 nucleotides matching TRBD2. V shed 6 bases, J shed 3 bases, and the junction held 5 bases outside the gene matches. The CDR3 is made up of 15 amino acids. Per the germline V gene, CDR1 is SGHVS and CDR2 is FNYEAQ. The CDR3 DNA follows: TGTGCCAGCAGTCCGACTAGCGGTCACACCGGGGAGCTGTTTTTT. Encoded protein: CASSPTSGHTGELFF.